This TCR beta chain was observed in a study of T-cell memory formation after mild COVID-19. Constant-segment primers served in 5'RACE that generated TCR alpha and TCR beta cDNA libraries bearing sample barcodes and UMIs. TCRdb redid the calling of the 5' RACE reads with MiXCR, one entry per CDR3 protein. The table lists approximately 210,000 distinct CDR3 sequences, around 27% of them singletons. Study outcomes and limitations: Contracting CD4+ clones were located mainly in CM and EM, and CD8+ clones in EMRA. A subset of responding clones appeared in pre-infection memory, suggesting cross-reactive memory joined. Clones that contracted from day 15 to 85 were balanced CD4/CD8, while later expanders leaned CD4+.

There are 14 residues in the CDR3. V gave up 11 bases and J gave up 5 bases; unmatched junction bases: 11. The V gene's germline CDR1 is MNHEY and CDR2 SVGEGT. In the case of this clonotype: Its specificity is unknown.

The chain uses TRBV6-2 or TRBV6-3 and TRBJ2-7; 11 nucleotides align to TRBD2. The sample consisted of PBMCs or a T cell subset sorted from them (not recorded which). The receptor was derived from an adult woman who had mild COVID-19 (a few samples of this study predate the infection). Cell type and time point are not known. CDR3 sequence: CASNGASGRNEQYF. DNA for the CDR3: TGTGCCTCAAACGGCGCTAGCGGGAGGAACGAGCAGTACTTC.